This record concerns one TCR beta chain sequence. Its antigen is still unknown. The investigators reverse transcribed all of the isolated RNA, so they sequenced expressed TCRB transcripts. The repertoire was sequenced with immunoSEQ multiplex PCR; TCRdb's copy has only in-frame clones and lacks some. The data show around 710,000 clones, roughly 12% seen once. The data originate from a study of beta chain features in type 1 diabetes. At the level of the study: On cell yields, gender and age, patients and healthy donors were similar. Examination covered fewer than 110 million sorted cells spanning all samples.

Study-wide points: Naive, central memory and Treg TCRB repertoires appeared more alike in patients than in healthy donors. When Type 1 diabetes patients were examined, their TCRB CDR3s proved moderately but significantly shorter in all four CD4+ subsets.

V lost 0 bases to trimming and J lost 2 bases, with 11 bases between them. CDR1 and CDR2 (germline): SGDLS, YYNGEE. This CDR3 region has 16 residues. The chain carries TRBV9 and TRBJ2-2; D perhaps matches TRBD1 (6 bases). The source material was naive CD4+ T cells from blood. The source is a man aged 25-45 years with type 1 diabetes. DNA of the CDR3: TGTGCCAGCAGCGTAGCTGGCAGGGGAAACACCGGGGAGCTGTTTTTT. This gives the protein CASSVAGRGNTGELFF.